The sequence of this TCR beta chain was determined in a study of blood T cell repertoires in COVID-19. At the level of the study: Samples representing acute and convalescent COVID-19 were sourced from the United States, Italy and Spain. T cells, B-cell-depleted T cells, or PBMCs provided the cDNA or gDNA that served as material.

The CDR3 is 13 amino acids. The germline V and J ends were trimmed by 2 bases and 10 bases, with 9 bases remaining between them. Per the original data handling: Reference gene primer amplification gave estimated nucleated cell counts. Assay: immunoSEQ multiplex PCR; the TCRdb copy retains only in-frame clones and omits some. That table furnishes V, J and clone size, whereas the DNA furnished D and trimming. The data show roughly 230,000 clones, roughly 87% seen once. The clonotype was recovered from a woman in her thirties or forties who had recovered from COVID-19. The specimen was peripheral blood. The V call is TRBV12-3 or TRBV12-4, the J call TRBJ1-6; the D is unclear. CDR3 protein: CASSLMRESPLHF. The CDR3 coding sequence is TGTGCCAGCAGTTTAATGAGAGAATCACCCCTCCACTTT.